The 31 T cell receptor beta chains below were found in one sample sequenced in a study of T cell responses to AZD1222 COVID-19 vaccine. Measured with immunoSEQ multiplex PCR; TCRdb has only the in-frame clones, and not every one. The data show 69,000 or so clones, with approximately 90% seen just once and approximately 4.8% held by the top ten. The sequences come from peripheral blood, collected 28 days after the second dose of the MenACWY control vaccine. These receptors came from an adult who received the MenACWY meningococcal vaccine as a control.

The V and J genes are TRBV19 and TRBJ2-1; 11 bases are a match to TRBD2. CDR3 length: 14 amino acids. V shed 6 bases, J shed 4 bases, and the junction held 2 bases outside the gene matches. Germline CDR1 reads LNHDA; CDR2 reads SQIVND (reference sequence). The CDR3 protein is CASSLAGGYNEQFF. The CDR3 DNA sequence: TGTGCCAGTAGCCTAGCGGGGGGATACAATGAGCAGTTCTTC.

This chain links TRBV11-2 with TRBJ1-3, with a possible D match to TRBD1 (6 bases). This CDR3 comprises 16 residues. Looked up from germline, CDR1 is SGHAT and CDR2 is FQNNGV. V was pared by 2 bases and J by 0 bases, with 11 bases between. CDR3 protein: CASSLLGQSSGNTIYF. The DNA for the CDR3 is TGTGCCAGCAGCTTACTTGGACAGAGCTCTGGAAACACCATATATTTT.

The chain is built from TRBV18 and TRBJ2-7, with unresolved D. Trimming cost V 6 bases and J 11 bases, with 17 bases left between them. The CDR3 runs 12 residues. Per the germline V gene, CDR1 is KGHSH and CDR2 is LQKENI. CDR3 residues: CASSPSGQPEYF. CDR3 coding DNA: TGTGCCAGCTCTCCCTCTGGGCAGCCGGAGTACTTC.

The rearrangement links TRBV6-2 or TRBV6-3 to TRBJ2-3, with 8 nucleotides matching TRBD1. Looked up from germline, CDR1 is MNHEY and CDR2 is SVGEGT. This CDR3 is 20 amino acids long. The J segment lost 0 bases and the V segment lost 0 bases, leaving 14 bases of the junction unmatched. Written as DNA, the CDR3 is TGTGCCAGCAGTTACTCGACAGGGGCAGGTAGCATTCCCAGCACAGATACGCAGTATTTT. Its protein product is CASSYSTGAGSIPSTDTQYF.

The chain joins TRBV4-3 to TRBJ2-3; 14 bases map to TRBD2. V gave up 4 bases and J gave up 1 base; unmatched junction bases: 7. The CDR3 is made up of 18 amino acids. CDR1 is LGHNA, CDR2 YSLEER, per germline. CDR3 residues: CASSRAGTSGSGTDTQYF. The CDR3 DNA is TGCGCCAGCAGCCGCGCCGGGACTAGCGGGAGTGGCACAGATACGCAGTATTTT.

V usage is TRBV4-3 and J usage is TRBJ2-4; TRBD1 aligns across 10 bases. The ends lost 2 bases at V and 13 bases at J; junction bases unmatched: 11. Germline lookup yields CDR1 LGHNA and CDR2 YSLEER. There are 15 residues in the CDR3. Here the CDR3 DNA reads TGCGCCAGCAGCCAAAATACCGGGACAGGGGACCCCCAGTACTTC. Amino acids: CASSQNTGTGDPQYF.

This clone was observed once. The gene calls are TRBV28 and TRBJ1-6; no clear D gene. V was cut by 8 bases and J by 0 bases, with 14 bases left in between. Germline lookup yields CDR1 MDHEN and CDR2 SYDVKM. This CDR3 region has 16 residues. The CDR3 nucleotides read TGTGCCAGCTCCCCCCCGGGGAGCTCCTATAATTCACCCCTCCACTTT. Translation: CASSPPGSSYNSPLHF. The full variable domain, its missing parts supplied by reference TRBV28 and TRBJ1-6, is DVKVTQSSRYLVKRTGEKVFLECVQDMDHENMFWYRQDPGLGLRLIYFSYDVKMKEKGDIPEGYSVSREKKERFSLILESASTNQTSMYLCASSPPGSSYNSPLHFGNGTRLTVT.

The CDR3 is CASSLQGMNTEAFF. The CDR3 region has the DNA TGTGCCAGCAGCTTACAGGGGATGAACACTGAAGCTTTCTTT. This chain links TRBV5-6 with TRBJ1-1; 7 positions agree with TRBD1. CDR1 is SGHDT and CDR2 is YYEEEE in the germline V gene. The CDR3 has 14 amino acids. V trimming: 2 bases; J trimming: 0 bases; junction bases outside the gene matches: 1.

The chain links TRBV5-4 to TRBJ1-4, with a weak D call TRBD1 (5 bases). From germline, CDR1 is SGHNT and CDR2 YYREEE (reference sequence). With 0 bases removed from V and 4 bases from J, the gap between germline ends came to 7 bases. The CDR3 contains 14 residues. DNA of the CDR3: TGTGCCAGCAGCTTGGAGGGGCTTAATGAAAAACTGTTTTTT. Its translation is CASSLEGLNEKLFF.

The V call is TRBV5-1, the J call TRBJ2-2, with D unclear. In germline, CDR1 is SGHRS, CDR2 YFSETQ. The length of the CDR3 is 15 residues. Between the trimmed V and J ends, which lost 0 bases and 3 bases, there was a span of 9 bases. The CDR3 spells CASSLGRVHTGELFF. CDR3 nucleotides: TGCGCCAGCAGCTTGGGTCGGGTTCACACCGGGGAGCTGTTTTTT.

The V call is TRBV6-2 or TRBV6-3, the J call TRBJ1-2; maybe TRBD1 (5 bases). Germline CDR1 is MNHEY and CDR2 is SVGEGT. V lost 5 bases, J lost 11 bases, and 12 bases lay in between. This CDR3 contains 11 residues. The CDR3 DNA sequence: TGTGCCAGCAGTAAAGACAGAAGTTACACCTTC. This translates into CASSKDRSYTF.

The chain combines TRBV12-3 or TRBV12-4 with TRBJ1-5; the D is unclear. Trimming took off 1 base at V and 7 bases at J, with 2 bases between the two ends. This CDR3 contains 11 residues. As DNA, the CDR3 is TGTGCCAGCAGTTTAGGGCAGCCCCAGCATTTT. It codes for CASSLGQPQHF.

The V and J genes are TRBV7-8 and TRBJ1-5; D gene unclear. V was cut by 3 bases and J by 2 bases, with 5 bases left in between. This CDR3 has 13 residues. CDR1 SGHVS and CDR2 FQNEAQ come from the germline V gene. The CDR3 loop reads CASSFFGNQPQHF. CDR3 sequence (DNA): TGTGCCAGCAGCTTTTTTGGCAATCAGCCCCAGCATTTT.

This chain connects TRBV7-9 to TRBJ1-2, with a tentative D call TRBD1 (6 bases). Germline CDR1 reads SEHNR; CDR2 reads FQNEAQ (reference sequence). The CDR3 has 14 residues. V was clipped by 8 bases and J by 8 bases, with 21 bases between them. The DNA of the CDR3 is TGTGCCAGCGGAAAGGCAGGGGCCTTTGAAGGCTACACCTTC. This sequence encodes CASGKAGAFEGYTF.

The genes are TRBV5-1 and TRBJ2-1, with TRBD2 identical over 7 bases. The germline gives CDR1 SGHRS, CDR2 YFSETQ. V lost 3 bases and J lost 9; bases outside the gene matches: 9. This CDR3 region has 14 residues. The CDR3 region is CASSYQRDRGEQFF. CDR3 sequence (DNA): TGCGCCAGCAGCTACCAGCGGGATCGAGGTGAGCAGTTCTTC.

This sequence joins TRBV4-3 and TRBJ1-3, with D possibly TRBD1 on 6 matching bases. Deletions cut 0 bases from V and 4 bases from J, with 13 bases between. Per germline, CDR1 LGHNA and CDR2 YSLEER. CDR3 length: 16 residues. CDR3 sequence reads: CASSQDVRGDGNTIYF. The CDR3 bases are TGCGCCAGCAGCCAAGATGTAAGGGGGGACGGAAACACCATATATTTT.

The chain has TRBV29-1 and TRBJ2-5; TRBD2 might be the D (5 bases). The CDR3 sequence is 14 residues long. The germline V gene has CDR1 SQVTM and CDR2 ANQGSEA. V lost 4 bases, J lost 0 bases, and 12 bases lay in between. The CDR3 nucleotides are TGCAGCGTTGCACAGTCGGGGTACCAAGAGACCCAGTACTTC. This translates into CSVAQSGYQETQYF.

The chain has TRBV9 and TRBJ2-5, with 10 bases that match TRBD2. This CDR3 spans 16 amino acids. Per the germline V gene, CDR1 is SGDLS and CDR2 is YYNGEE. The J segment lost 1 base and the V segment lost 4 bases, leaving 7 bases of the junction unmatched. CDR3 nucleotides: TGTGCCAGCAGCCAATCTAGCGGGGGCTTCCAAGAGACCCAGTACTTC. This translates into CASSQSSGGFQETQYF.

The chain links TRBV6-2 or TRBV6-3 to TRBJ2-3; no definite D call. From germline, CDR1 is MNHEY and CDR2 SVGEGT. Trimming took 6 bases from V and 7 from J, leaving 11 bases between them. There are 12 residues in the CDR3. CDR3 DNA sequence: TGTGCCAGCAGCCAGACGGCGCATACGCAGTATTTT. It is translated as CASSQTAHTQYF.

The chain couples TRBV10-1 to TRBJ2-1; D is unclear. The ends were cut back, 6 bases at V and 0 bases at J, with 21 bases in the middle. Germline CDR1 and CDR2: WNHNN and SYGVQD (reference sequence). The CDR3 runs to 18 residues. CDR3 sequence reads: CASSDLPGRASSYNEQFF. The DNA for the CDR3 is TGCGCCAGCAGCGACCTGCCGGGCCGCGCGAGCTCCTACAATGAGCAGTTCTTC.

This clone was recorded only once. This chain links TRBV4-3 with TRBJ2-5, with D uncertain. This CDR3 region has 15 residues. With 0 bases removed from V and 4 bases from J, the gap between germline ends came to 12 bases. CDR1 is LGHNA, CDR2 YSLEER, per germline. CDR3: CASSQDTALPETQYF. In DNA form, the CDR3 reads TGCGCCAGCAGCCAAGATACCGCTTTACCAGAGACCCAGTACTTC.

Worth noting for this clone: The sample carries other DNA sequences with the same CDR3. This sequence joins TRBV9 and TRBJ2-7; maybe TRBD2 (6 bases). Trimming stripped 0 bases from V and 3 bases from J, with 10 bases between. The CDR3 is 14 amino acids. The germline V gene has CDR1 SGDLS and CDR2 YYNGEE. The CDR3 loop is CASSVAGRNYEQYF. The CDR3 bases are TGTGCCAGCAGCGTAGCAGGGAGGAACTACGAGCAGTACTTC.

This chain connects TRBV6-5 to TRBJ1-5, with 9 bases fitting TRBD1. The germline V gene has CDR1 MNHEY and CDR2 SVGAGI. With 6 bases clipped from V and 4 bases from J, the junction kept 7 bases outside the gene matches. The CDR3 has 15 amino acids. CDR3: CASRVGTGRNQPQHF. DNA for the CDR3: TGTGCCAGCAGGGTCGGGACAGGGCGGAATCAGCCCCAGCATTTT.

The CDR3 loop is CASSLSGVASGGYTF. The CDR3 nucleotides are TGTGCCAGCAGTTTAAGCGGCGTGGCGAGCGGGGGCTACACCTTC. The chain carries TRBV27 and TRBJ1-2; D gene ambiguous. CDR1 and CDR2 (germline): MNHEY, SMNVEV (reference sequence). The CDR3 spans 15 residues. V lost 2 bases, J lost 8 bases, and 18 bases lay in between.

The gene calls are TRBV23-1 and TRBJ2-7; 13 bases agree with TRBD2. TRBV23-1 qualifies as an ORF whose function is uncertain. The CDR3 runs 17 residues. Losses at the gene ends were 0 bases for V and 6 bases for J; bases not matched to a gene: 8. For the CDR3, the DNA is TGCGCCAGCAGTCAATCGAGGACTAGCGGGAGAGCAGGCGAGCAGTACTTC. Its translation is CASSQSRTSGRAGEQYF.

The chain recombines TRBV4-1 with TRBJ1-6; 7 bases fit TRBD1. Germline CDR1 reads MGHRA; CDR2 reads YSYEKL. The CDR3 spans 14 residues. With V trimmed by 6 bases and J by 5 bases, 4 bases remained unmatched. CDR3 DNA: TGCGCCAGCAGTTTCGACAGGGATAATTCACCCCTCCACTTT. Translation gives CASSFDRDNSPLHF.

A few counts support this clone. The gene calls are TRBV29-1 and TRBJ1-2; possible D gene TRBD1, 5 bases. V lost 8 bases, J lost 6 bases, and 22 bases lay in between. The CDR3 runs to 14 residues. CDR1 and CDR2 (germline): SQVTM, ANQGSEA. This CDR3 reads CSYKDRGPLDGYTF. As DNA, the CDR3 is TGCAGCTACAAGGATCGGGGCCCTCTCGATGGCTACACCTTC. Together with reference TRBV29-1 and TRBJ1-2, the CDR3 gives the full variable domain: SAVISQKPSRDICQRGTSLTIQCQVDSQVTMMFWYRQQPGQSLTLIATANQGSEATYESGFVIDKFPISRPNLTFSTLTVSNMSPEDSSIYLCSYKDRGPLDGYTFGSGTRLTVV.

In this sample, this clone turned up once. V is TRBV5-8 and J is TRBJ1-2; 11 positions match TRBD1. The trim removed 1 base at V and 7 bases at J, leaving 9 bases unmatched. The CDR3 is 16 amino acids. CDR1 is SGHTS, CDR2 YDEGEE, per germline. The CDR3 coding sequence is TGTGCCAGCAGCTTGCGTGGGGGACAGGGGGTCTCTGGCTACACCTTC. Its translation is CASSLRGGQGVSGYTF. Variable domain in full (rest from reference TRBV5-8 and TRBJ1-2): EAGVTQSPTHLIKTRGQQATLRCSPISGHTSVYWYQQALGLGLQFLLWYDEGEERNRGNFPPRFSGRQFPNYSSELNVNALELEDSALYLCASSLRGGQGVSGYTFGSGTRLTVV.

The chain combines TRBV6-5 with TRBJ1-5; TRBD1 aligns across 7 bases. Germline-derived CDR1 and CDR2 are MNHEY and SVGAGI. This CDR3 is built from 15 residues. V dropped 7 bases and J dropped 4; count of bases not matched to a gene: 10. The CDR3 loop reads CASTQAEGANQPQHF. The DNA of the CDR3 is TGTGCCAGCACTCAGGCCGAGGGGGCAAATCAGCCCCAGCATTTT.

The chain joins TRBV6-1 to TRBJ1-5; 7 nucleotides match TRBD1. The ends lost 3 bases at V and 9 bases at J; junction bases unmatched: 8. The CDR3 runs 14 residues. The germline V gene has CDR1 MNHNS and CDR2 SASEGT. The CDR3 DNA sequence: TGTGCCAGCAGTGAGGGCGAGGGGGCTGTGCCCCAGCATTTT. Its translation: CASSEGEGAVPQHF.

V gene TRBV7-9 combines with J gene TRBJ1-1; TRBD1 might be the D (5 bases). The germline gives CDR1 SEHNR, CDR2 FQNEAQ (reference sequence). V was trimmed by 3 bases and J by 5 bases, leaving 13 bases between them. CDR3 length: 14 amino acids. The CDR3 region has the DNA TGTGCCAGCAGCTTGGGGGGACTCGGGACTGAAGCTTTCTTT. This sequence encodes CASSLGGLGTEAFF.